This T cell receptor (beta chain) is from a study of T cells in Graves' hyperthyroidism and ophthalmopathy. Amplified regions were TCR beta CDR3 sequences from RNA transcripts. In the first-round RT-PCR of the TCR CDR3, the HTBI primer set was used. MiXCR, run by TCRdb on the multiplex PCR reads, gives a single entry per CDR3 protein. The profile covers under 350,000 distinct CDR3 sequences, with around 15% appearing a single time and roughly 53% taken by the ten largest. The TCR comes from a woman aged 60-75 years with Graves' ophthalmopathy. Source material: blood.

CDR3: CASRRGTGPNEKLFF. The CDR3 coding sequence is TGTGCCAGCAGAAGGGGGACAGGGCCAAATGAAAAACTGTTTTTT. J is TRBJ1-4 and V is TRBV25-1; 9 bases agree with TRBD1. The CDR3 is 15 residues long. Germline V gene sequence: CDR1 MGHDK, CDR2 SYGVNS. After removal of 6 bases from V and 5 bases from J, the junction contained 7 bases not matched to a gene.